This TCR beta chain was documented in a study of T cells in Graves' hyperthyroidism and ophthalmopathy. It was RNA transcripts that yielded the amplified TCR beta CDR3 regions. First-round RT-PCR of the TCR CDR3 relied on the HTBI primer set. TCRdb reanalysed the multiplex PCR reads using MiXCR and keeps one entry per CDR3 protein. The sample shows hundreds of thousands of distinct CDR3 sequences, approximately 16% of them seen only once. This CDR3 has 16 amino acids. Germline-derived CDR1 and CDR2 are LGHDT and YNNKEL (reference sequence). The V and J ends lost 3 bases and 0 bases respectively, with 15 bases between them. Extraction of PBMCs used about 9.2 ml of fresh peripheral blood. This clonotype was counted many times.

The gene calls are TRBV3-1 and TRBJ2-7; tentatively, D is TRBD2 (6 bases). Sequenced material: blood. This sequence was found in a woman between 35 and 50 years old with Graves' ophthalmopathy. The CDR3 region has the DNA TGTGCCAGCAGCCATGCTGGGACTTCGAGCTCCTACGAGCAGTACTTC. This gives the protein CASSHAGTSSSYEQYF.